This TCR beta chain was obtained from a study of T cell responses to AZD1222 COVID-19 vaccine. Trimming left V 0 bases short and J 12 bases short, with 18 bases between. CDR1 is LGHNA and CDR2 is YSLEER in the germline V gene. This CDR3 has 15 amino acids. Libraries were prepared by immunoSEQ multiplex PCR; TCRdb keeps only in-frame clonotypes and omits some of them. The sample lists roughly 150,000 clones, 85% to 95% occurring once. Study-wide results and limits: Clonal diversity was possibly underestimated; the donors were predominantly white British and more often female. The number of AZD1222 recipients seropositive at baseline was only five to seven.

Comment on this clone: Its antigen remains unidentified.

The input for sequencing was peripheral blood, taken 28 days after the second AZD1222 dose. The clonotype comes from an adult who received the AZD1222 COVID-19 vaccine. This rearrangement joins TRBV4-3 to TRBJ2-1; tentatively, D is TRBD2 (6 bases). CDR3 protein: CASSQEGLPLGLQFF. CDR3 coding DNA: TGCGCCAGCAGCCAAGAGGGACTTCCCCTAGGGCTGCAGTTCTTC.